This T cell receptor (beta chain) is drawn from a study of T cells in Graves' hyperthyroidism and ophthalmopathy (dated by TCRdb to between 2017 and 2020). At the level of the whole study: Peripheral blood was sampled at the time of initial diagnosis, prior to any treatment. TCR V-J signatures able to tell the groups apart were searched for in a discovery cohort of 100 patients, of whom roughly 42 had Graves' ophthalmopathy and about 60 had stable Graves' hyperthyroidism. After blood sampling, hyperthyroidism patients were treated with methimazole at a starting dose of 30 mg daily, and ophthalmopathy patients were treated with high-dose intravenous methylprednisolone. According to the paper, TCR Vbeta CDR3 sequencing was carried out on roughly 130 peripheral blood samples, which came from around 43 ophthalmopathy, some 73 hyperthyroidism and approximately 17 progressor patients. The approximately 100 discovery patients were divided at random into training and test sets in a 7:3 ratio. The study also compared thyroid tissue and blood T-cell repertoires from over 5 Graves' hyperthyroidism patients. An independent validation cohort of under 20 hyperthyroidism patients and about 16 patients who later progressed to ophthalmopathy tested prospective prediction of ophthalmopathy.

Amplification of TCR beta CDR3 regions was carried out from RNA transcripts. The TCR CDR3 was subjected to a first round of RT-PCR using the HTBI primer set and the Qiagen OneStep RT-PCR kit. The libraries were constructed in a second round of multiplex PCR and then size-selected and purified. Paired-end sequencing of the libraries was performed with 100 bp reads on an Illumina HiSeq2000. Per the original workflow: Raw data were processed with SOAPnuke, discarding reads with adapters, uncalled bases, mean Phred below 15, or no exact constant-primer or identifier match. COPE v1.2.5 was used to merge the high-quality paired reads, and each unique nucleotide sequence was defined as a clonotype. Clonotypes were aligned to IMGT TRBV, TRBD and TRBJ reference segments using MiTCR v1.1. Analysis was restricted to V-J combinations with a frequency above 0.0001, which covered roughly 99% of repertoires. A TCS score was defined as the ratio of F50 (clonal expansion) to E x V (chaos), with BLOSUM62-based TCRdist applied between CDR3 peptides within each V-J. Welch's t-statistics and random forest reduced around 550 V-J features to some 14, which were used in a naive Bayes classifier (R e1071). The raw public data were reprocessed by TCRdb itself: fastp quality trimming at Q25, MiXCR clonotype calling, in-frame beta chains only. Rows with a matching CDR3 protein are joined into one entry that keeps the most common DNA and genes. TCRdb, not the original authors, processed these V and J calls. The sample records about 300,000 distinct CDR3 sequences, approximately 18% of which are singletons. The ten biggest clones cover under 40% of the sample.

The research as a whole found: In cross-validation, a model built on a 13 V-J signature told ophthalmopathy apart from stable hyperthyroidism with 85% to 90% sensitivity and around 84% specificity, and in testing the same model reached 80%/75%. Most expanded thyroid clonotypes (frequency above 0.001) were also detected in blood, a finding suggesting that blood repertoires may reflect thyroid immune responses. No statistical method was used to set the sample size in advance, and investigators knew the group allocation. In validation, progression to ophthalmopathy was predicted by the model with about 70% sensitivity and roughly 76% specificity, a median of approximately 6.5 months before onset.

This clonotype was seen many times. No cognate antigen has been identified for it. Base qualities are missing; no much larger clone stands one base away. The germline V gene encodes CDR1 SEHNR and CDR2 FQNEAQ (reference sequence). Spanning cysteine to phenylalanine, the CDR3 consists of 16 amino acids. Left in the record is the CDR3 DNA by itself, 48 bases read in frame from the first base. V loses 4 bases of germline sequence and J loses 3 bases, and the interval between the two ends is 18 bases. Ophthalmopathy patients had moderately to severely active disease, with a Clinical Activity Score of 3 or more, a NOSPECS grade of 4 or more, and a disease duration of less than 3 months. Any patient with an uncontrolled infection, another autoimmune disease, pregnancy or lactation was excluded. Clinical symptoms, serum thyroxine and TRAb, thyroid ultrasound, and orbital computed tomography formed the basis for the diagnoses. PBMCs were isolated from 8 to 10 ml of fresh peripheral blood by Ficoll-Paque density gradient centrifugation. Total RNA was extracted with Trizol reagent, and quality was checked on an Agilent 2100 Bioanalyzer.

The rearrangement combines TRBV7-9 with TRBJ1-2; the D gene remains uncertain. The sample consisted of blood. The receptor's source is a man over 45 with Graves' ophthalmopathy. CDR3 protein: CASSYAVVGLHYGYTF. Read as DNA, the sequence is TGTGCCAGCAGCTATGCCGTAGTAGGGCTACACTATGGCTACACCTTC.